This T cell receptor beta chain was recovered during a study of PD-L1 blockade in urothelial cancer. About the research overall: At some point between 2014 and 2016 therapy began: atezolizumab 1,200 mg intravenously every 3 weeks. The study recovered a median of roughly 150,000 T cells per blood sample. Study-wide results and caveats: Greater 3-week expansion of tumor-associated blood clones was recorded for durable-benefit patients.

Time point of the sample: pretreatment peripheral blood. Patients had urothelial carcinoma that was locally advanced or metastatic. Concerning this clone itself: Its matching antigen is unknown.

V shed 0 bases, J shed 8 bases, and the junction held 7 bases outside the gene matches. CDR3 length: 14 residues. Germline loops: CDR1 SGHKS, CDR2 YYEKEE (reference sequence). The repertoire was sequenced with immunoSEQ multiplex PCR; TCRdb's copy has only in-frame clones and lacks some. The table includes 70,000 to 80,000 clones, approximately 86% detected once. Sequences were derived from PBMCs, sampled around atezolizumab (anti-PD-L1) treatment. This clonotype was obtained from a man aged 35 to 55 with urothelial cancer. The V and J genes are TRBV5-5 and TRBJ1-2, with 7 bases that match TRBD1. The CDR3 region has the DNA TGTGCCAGCAGCTTGGCCTTGCAGGGGGACGGCTACACCTTC. This translates into CASSLALQGDGYTF.